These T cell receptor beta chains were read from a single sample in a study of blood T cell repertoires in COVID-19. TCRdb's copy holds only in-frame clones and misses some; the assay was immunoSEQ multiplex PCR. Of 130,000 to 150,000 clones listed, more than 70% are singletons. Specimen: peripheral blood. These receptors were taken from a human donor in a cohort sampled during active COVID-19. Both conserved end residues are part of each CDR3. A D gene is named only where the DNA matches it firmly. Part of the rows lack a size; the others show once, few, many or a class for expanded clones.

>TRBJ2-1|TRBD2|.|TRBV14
TGTGCCAGCAGCCAAGGAACGGGGGGGCCCTCGTATGAGCAGTTCTTC
CASSQGTGGPSYEQFF
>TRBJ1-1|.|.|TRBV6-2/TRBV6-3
TGTGCCAGCAGTTACTCCGGGGGAGTGCGCCCCATGAACACTGAAGCTTTCTTT
CASSYSGGVRPMNTEAFF
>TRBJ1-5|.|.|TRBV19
TGTGCCAGTAGTATGTCTCGGGGGATGAGCAATCAGCCCCAGCATTTT
CASSMSRGMSNQPQHF
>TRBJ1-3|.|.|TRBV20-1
TGCAGTGCTAGTGATGGAGGGTACGGAAACACCATATATTTT
CSASDGGYGNTIYF
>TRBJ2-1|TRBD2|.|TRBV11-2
TGTGCCAGCAGCCACTTAAGCGGGGGGGCCTACAATGAGCAGTTCTTC
CASSHLSGGAYNEQFF
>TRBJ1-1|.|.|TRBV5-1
TGCGCCAGCAGCCCTATTACCGGACACTCTGAAGCTTTCTTT
CASSPITGHSEAFF
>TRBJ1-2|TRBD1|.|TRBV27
TGTGCCAGCAGTTTCTCGCCCGGGACAGGGGGGCGAAGATTTAACTATGGCTACACCTTC
CASSFSPGTGGRRFNYGYTF
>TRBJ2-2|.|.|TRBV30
TGTGCCTGGAGTGTAAGCCGGGAGCTGTTTTTT
CAWSVSRELFF
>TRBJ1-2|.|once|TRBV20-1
TGCAGTGGTCAGTCAAACTATGGCTACACCTTC
CSGQSNYGYTF
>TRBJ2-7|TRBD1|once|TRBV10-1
TGCGCCAGCAGTGATGCAGGGGGCTACGAGCAGTACTTC
CASSDAGGYEQYF
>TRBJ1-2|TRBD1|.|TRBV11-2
TGTGCCAGCAGCCTCGTACAGGGGGGTGTCCCCTATGGCTACACCTTC
CASSLVQGGVPYGYTF
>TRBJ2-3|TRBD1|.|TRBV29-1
TGCAGCGTTGAAGACCCGGGACAGGGTTTGGATACGCAGTATTTT
CSVEDPGQGLDTQYF
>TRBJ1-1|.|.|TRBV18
TGTGCCAGCTCATCGGACAGGAACACTGAAGCTTTCTTT
CASSSDRNTEAFF
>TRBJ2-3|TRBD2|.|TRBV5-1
TGCGCCAGCAGCTATCTAGCGGGGGGCAACACAGATACGCAGTATTTT
CASSYLAGGNTDTQYF
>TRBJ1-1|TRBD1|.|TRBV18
TGTGCCAGCTCCCGGACAGGGAACACTGAAGCTTTCTTT
CASSRTGNTEAFF
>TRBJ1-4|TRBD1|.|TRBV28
TGTGCCAGCAGCCCCCTCGGGACAGGATATGAAAAACTGTTTTTT
CASSPLGTGYEKLFF
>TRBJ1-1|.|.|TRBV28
TGTGCCAGCAGTTCTGGGGGCAAGGGCACTGAAGCTTTCTTT
CASSSGGKGTEAFF